This entry is about one TCR beta chain. Its antigen is not yet known. No qualities accompany the bases; no much larger clone lies one base away. This specimen belongs to a study of T cell responses to AZD1222 COVID-19 vaccine listed by TCRdb under 2021. Study-wide context: AZD1222 recipients given second doses at about 4 weeks or at about 12 weeks were pooled, since spike-specific TCR depth and breadth were not found to differ between the two schedules. A total of over 230 trial participants underwent TCR sequencing, of whom 207 had received two doses of AZD1222 and about 25 had received two doses of the MenACWY control vaccine. Trial participants were enrolled by age into subgroups of 18-55, 56-69 and 70-plus years, and around 150, 29 and 61 TCR-sequenced participants, respectively, were included in these subgroups.

The CDR3 regions of human TCRbeta chains were analyzed by immunosequencing. Turning to the authors' computational methods: TCRs in the repertoires were matched against a reference library of SARS-CoV-2-specific TCRs that had been generated with the MIRA antigen-specificity platform. Breadth was defined as the fraction of unique TCRs that were SARS-CoV-2-associated. Depth was defined as the fraction of total T cells that were SARS-CoV-2-associated. Using the MIRA data, each spike-specific TCR was mapped to the spike region that the TCR reacts to and placed in a CD4 or CD8 class. Log10-transformed breadth and depth values were compared by one-way ANOVA with Sidak's multiple comparisons tests. Entries here come from immuneACCESS through TCRdb and include only in-frame sequences with V and J called. Some clones fail to appear in such tables; in the studies checked, an unresolved V gene covers under half of the shortfall, and the cause of the remainder is unknown. That table is the source of V, J and clone size, and D and trimming were worked out from the DNA. This sample comprises over 85,000 clones, about 89% of them detected only once. Together, the top ten hold approximately 7% of the sample.

General study outcomes and caveats: Spike-specific TCR breadth and depth rose significantly after two AZD1222 doses compared with day 0 and with MenACWY recipients. Conclusions about previously exposed vaccinees were limited because only a handful of AZD1222 recipients were SARS-CoV-2 seropositive at baseline. Participants were mostly white British, with more females than males. The authors suggested clonal diversity may have been underestimated. No day 14 peak-response samples were available, so repertoires were characterized only after the peak T cell response. Epitopes outside the regions mutated in the B.1.351 and B.1.1.7 variants were reportedly recognized by nearly half of the unique spike-specific TCRs. Vaccine-associated CD4 TCRs spanned the whole spike protein, with dominant responses in regions 160-218 and 743-854. In the small 56-69-year group, the increase in depth fell short of significance, most likely because of low power.

The CDR3 covers 14 residues, taking in both the cysteine and the phenylalanine. The CDR3 DNA has 42 bases and is translated from base 1. The trim is 1 base for V and 3 bases for J, with a gap of 8 bases between the germline ends. The germline V gene specifies SGHTA as CDR1 and FQGNSA as CDR2. The time point label corresponds to: baseline before first vaccination. Samples from vaccinated people were obtained from the UK trials COV001 and COV002, which included a single-blind randomized controlled phase 2/3 trial of AZD1222 (ChAdOx1 nCoV-19) in healthy adults. Trial participant PBMC samples were collected at day 0 and day 28 after the second dose for TCRbeta chain sequencing.

The rearrangement joined TRBV7-2 to TRBJ2-3; the D element might be TRBD1 or TRBD2, as each aligns at 6 bases. Specimen: peripheral blood, collected on day 0 of AZD1222 vaccination. This receptor was identified in an adult in good health. The CDR3 amino acid sequence is: CASSLGGATDTQYF. The sequenced DNA: TGTGCCAGCAGCTTAGGGGGGGCGACAGATACGCAGTATTTT.